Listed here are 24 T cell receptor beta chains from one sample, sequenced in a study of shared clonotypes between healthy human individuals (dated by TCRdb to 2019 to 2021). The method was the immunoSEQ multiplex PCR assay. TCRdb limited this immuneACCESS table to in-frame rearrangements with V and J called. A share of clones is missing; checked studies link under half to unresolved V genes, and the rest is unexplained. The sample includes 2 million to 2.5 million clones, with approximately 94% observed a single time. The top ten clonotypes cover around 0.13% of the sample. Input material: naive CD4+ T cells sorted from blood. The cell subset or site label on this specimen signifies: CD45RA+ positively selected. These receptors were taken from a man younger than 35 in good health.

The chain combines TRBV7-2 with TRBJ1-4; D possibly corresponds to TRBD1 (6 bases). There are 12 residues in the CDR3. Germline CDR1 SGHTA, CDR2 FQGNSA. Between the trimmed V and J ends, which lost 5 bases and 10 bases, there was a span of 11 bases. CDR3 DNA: TGTGCCAGCAGCCCAGAGGGGGGAAAACTGTTTTTT. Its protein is CASSPEGGKLFF. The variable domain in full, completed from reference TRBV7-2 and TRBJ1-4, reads GAGVSQSPSNKVTEKGKDVELRCDPISGHTALYWYRQSLGQGLEFLIYFQGNSAPDKSGLPSDRFSAERTGGSVSTLTIQRTQQEDSAVYLCASSPEGGKLFFGSGTQLSVL.

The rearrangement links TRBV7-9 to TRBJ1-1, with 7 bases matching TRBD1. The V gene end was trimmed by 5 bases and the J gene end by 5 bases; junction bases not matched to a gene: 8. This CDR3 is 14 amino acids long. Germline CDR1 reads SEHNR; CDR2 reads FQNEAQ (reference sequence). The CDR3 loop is CASSEEQGLTEAFF. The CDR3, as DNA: TGTGCCAGCAGCGAGGAACAGGGGCTAACTGAAGCTTTCTTT.

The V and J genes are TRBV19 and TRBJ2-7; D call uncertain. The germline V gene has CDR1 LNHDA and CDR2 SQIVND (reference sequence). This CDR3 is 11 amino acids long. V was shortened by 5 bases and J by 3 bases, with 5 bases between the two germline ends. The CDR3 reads CASSQGYEQYF. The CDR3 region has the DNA TGTGCCAGTAGTCAAGGCTACGAGCAGTACTTC.

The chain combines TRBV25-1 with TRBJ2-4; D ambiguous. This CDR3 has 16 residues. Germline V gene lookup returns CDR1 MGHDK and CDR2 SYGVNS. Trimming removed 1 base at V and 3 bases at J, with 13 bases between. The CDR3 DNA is TGTGCCAGCAGTGAATCGAACACCCCGGGCAAAAACATTCAGTACTTC. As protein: CASSESNTPGKNIQYF.

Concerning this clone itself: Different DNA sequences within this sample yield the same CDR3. In DNA form, the CDR3 reads TGTGCCAGCAGCTTGCAGGTGAACACTGAAGCTTTCTTT. Its protein product is CASSLQVNTEAFF. This chain connects TRBV7-2 to TRBJ1-1; D gene unclear. Germline values: CDR1 SGHTA, CDR2 FQGNSA. The CDR3 is 13 amino acids. Trimming took off 3 bases at V and 0 bases at J, with 5 bases between the two ends.

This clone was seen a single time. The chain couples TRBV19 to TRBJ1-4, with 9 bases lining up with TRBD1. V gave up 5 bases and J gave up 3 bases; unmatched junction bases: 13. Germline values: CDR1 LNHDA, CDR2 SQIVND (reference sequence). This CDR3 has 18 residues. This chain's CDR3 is CASSPRTGVRGANEKLFF. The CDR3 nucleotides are TGTGCCAGTAGTCCACGGACAGGGGTGAGAGGGGCTAATGAAAAACTGTTTTTT.

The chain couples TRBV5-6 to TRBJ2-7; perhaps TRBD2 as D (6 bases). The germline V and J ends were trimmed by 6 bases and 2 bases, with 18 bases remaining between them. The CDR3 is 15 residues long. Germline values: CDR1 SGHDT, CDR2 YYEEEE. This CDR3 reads CASTAGGGLAYEQYF. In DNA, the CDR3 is TGTGCCAGCACCGCTGGTGGGGGACTGGCCTACGAGCAGTACTTC.

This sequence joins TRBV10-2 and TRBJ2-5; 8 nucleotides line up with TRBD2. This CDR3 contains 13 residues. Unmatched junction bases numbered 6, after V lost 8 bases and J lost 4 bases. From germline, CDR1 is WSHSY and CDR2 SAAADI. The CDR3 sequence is CASWLAGGETQYF. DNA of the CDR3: TGCGCCAGCTGGTTGGCGGGAGGAGAGACCCAGTACTTC.

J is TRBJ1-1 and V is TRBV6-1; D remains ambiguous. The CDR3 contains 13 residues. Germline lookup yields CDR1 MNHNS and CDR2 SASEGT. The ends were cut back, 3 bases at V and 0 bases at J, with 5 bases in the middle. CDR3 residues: CASSDILNTEAFF. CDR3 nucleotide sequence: TGTGCCAGCAGTGACATATTGAACACTGAAGCTTTCTTT.

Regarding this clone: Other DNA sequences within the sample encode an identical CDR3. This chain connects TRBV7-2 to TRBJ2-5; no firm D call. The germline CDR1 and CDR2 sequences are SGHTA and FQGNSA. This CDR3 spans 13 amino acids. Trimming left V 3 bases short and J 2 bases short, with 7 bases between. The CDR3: CASSLGTQETQYF. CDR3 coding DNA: TGTGCCAGCAGCTTGGGCACGCAAGAGACCCAGTACTTC.

The CDR3 sequence: CASSPIRRTDPTDTQYF. The CDR3 DNA is TGTGCCAGCAGCCCGATAAGACGGACAGACCCCACAGATACGCAGTATTTT. The chain combines TRBV11-2 with TRBJ2-3, with TRBD1 as a possible D gene (6 bases). Trimming took off 5 bases at V and 2 bases at J, with 20 bases between the two ends. CDR3 length equals 17 residues. The V gene's germline CDR1 is SGHAT and CDR2 FQNNGV.

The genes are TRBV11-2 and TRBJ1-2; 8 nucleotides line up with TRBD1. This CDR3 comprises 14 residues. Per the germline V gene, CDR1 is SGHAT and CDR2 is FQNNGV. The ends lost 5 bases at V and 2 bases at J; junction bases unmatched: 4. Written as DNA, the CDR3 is TGTGCCAGCAGCCCGACAGGGGAAAACTATGGCTACACCTTC. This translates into CASSPTGENYGYTF.

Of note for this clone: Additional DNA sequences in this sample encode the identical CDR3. In nucleotides, the CDR3 is TGTGCCAGCAGTAAAGGATCTGGAAACACCATATATTTT. Translated, it gives CASSKGSGNTIYF. The rearrangement uses TRBV6-5 and TRBJ1-3; D is unclear. The CDR3 spans 13 residues. The V and J ends lost 5 bases and 1 base respectively, with 6 bases between them. Germline assignment: CDR1 MNHEY and CDR2 SVGAGI.

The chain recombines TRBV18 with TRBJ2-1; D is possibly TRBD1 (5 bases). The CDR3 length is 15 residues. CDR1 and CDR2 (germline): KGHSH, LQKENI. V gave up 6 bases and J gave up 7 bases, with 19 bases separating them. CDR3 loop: CASSSLPQGRNEQFF. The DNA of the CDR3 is TGTGCCAGCTCGTCCCTTCCCCAGGGTAGGAATGAGCAGTTCTTC.

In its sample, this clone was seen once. CDR3 residues: CASSLWTANTGELFF. Here the CDR3 DNA reads TGTGCCAGCAGCCTCTGGACTGCGAACACCGGGGAGCTGTTTTTT. J is TRBJ2-2 and V is TRBV6-5; D perhaps matches TRBD2 (5 bases). CDR1 MNHEY and CDR2 SVGAGI come from the germline V gene. V was cut by 6 bases and J by 0 bases, with 11 bases left in between. The CDR3 has 15 amino acids.

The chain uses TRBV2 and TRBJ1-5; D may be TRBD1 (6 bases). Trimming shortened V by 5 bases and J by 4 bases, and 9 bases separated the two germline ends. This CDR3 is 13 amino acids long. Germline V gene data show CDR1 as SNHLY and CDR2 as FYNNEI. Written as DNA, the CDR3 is TGTGCCAGCAGTAGGACAGCTAATCAGCCCCAGCATTTT. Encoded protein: CASSRTANQPQHF.

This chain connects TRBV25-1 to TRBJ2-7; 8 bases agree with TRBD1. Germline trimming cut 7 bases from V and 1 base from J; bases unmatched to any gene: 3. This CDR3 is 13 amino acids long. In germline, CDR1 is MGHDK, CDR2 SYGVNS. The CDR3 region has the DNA TGTGCCAGCACTCAGGGGGCATCCTACGAGCAGTACTTC. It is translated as CASTQGASYEQYF.

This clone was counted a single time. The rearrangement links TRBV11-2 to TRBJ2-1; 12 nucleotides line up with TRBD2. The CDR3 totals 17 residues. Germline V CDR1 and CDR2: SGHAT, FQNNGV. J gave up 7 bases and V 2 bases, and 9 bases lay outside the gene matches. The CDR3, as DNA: TGTGCCAGCAGCTTAAGGCTAGCGGGAGGGCCAGGGAATGAGCAGTTCTTC. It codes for CASSLRLAGGPGNEQFF.

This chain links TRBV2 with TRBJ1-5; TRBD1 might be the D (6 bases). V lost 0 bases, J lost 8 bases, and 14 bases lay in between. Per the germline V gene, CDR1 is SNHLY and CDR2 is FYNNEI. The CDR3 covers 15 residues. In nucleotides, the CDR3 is TGTGCCAGCAGTGAAGCTGGGGGGGCTGGGAAGCCCCAGCATTTT. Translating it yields CASSEAGGAGKPQHF.

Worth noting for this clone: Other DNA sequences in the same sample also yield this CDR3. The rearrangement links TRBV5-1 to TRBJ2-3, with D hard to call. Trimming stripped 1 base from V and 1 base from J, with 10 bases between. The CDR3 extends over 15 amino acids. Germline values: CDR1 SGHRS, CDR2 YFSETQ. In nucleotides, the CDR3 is TGCGCCAGCAGCTTGTTATCAGGAGGCACAGATACGCAGTATTTT. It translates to CASSLLSGGTDTQYF.

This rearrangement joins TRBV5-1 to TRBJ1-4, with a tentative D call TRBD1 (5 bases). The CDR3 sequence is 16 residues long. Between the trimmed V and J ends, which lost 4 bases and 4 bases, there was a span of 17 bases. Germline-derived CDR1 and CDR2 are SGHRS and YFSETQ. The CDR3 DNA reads TGCGCCAGCAGCCCTCGCCCCGCAGGGAATAATGAAAAACTGTTTTTT. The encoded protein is CASSPRPAGNNEKLFF. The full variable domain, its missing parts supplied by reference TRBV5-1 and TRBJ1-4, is KAGVTQTPRYLIKTRGQQVTLSCSPISGHRSVSWYQQTPGQGLQFLFEYFSETQRNKGNFPGRFSGRQFSNSRSEMNVSTLELGDSALYLCASSPRPAGNNEKLFFGSGTQLSVL.

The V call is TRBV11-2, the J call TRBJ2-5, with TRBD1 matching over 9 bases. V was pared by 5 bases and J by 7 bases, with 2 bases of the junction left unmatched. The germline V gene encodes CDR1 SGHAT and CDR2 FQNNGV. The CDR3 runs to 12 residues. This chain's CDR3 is CASSRQGVTQYF. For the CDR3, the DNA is TGTGCCAGCAGCCGACAGGGGGTGACCCAGTACTTC.

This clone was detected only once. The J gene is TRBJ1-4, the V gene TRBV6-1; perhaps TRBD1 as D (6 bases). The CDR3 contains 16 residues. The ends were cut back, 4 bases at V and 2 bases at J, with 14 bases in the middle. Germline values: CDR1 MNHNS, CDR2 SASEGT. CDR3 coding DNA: TGTGCCAGCAGTGTCCGTCAGGGGTTCACTAATGAAAAACTGTTTTTT. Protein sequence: CASSVRQGFTNEKLFF.

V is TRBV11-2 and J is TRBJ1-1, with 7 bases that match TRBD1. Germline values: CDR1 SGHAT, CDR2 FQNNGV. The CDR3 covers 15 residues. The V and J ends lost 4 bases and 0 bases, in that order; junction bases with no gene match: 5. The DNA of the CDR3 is TGTGCCAGCAGCTCGGGACAGCAGATGAACACTGAAGCTTTCTTT. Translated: CASSSGQQMNTEAFF. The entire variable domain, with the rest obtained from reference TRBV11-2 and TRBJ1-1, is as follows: EAGVAQSPRYKIIEKRQSVAFWCNPISGHATLYWYQQILGQGPKLLIQFQNNGVVDDSQLPKDRFSAERLKGVDSTLKIQPAKLEDSAVYLCASSSGQQMNTEAFFGQGTRLTVV.